These 20 T cell receptor beta chains were sequenced from one sample in a study of T cells in localized non-small cell lung cancer. This table comes from immunoSEQ multiplex PCR, and its TCRdb copy is limited to in-frame clones, with some not included. Here the sample spans around 40,000 clones, approximately 90% being singletons. The source material was peripheral blood, sampled before any cancer treatment. Every receptor here comes from a woman between 18 and 50 years old with stage III lung adenocarcinoma.

This chain connects TRBV7-9 to TRBJ2-1, with D tentatively TRBD1 or TRBD2 (5 bases each). Germline V gene sequence: CDR1 SEHNR, CDR2 FQNEAQ (reference sequence). The V and J ends lost 5 bases and 6 bases respectively, with 17 bases between them. The CDR3 sequence is 15 residues long. Written as DNA, the CDR3 is TGTGCCAGCAGCCCCTCCGGGGCTGTCTCCAATGAGCAGTTCTTC. It translates to CASSPSGAVSNEQFF.

The chain couples TRBV6-1 to TRBJ1-3, with D perhaps TRBD1 (5 bases). The CDR3 covers 15 residues. Germline V lookup: CDR1 MNHNS, CDR2 SASEGT. Trimming cost V 9 bases and J 0 bases, with 15 bases left between them. Here the CDR3 reads CASKPTANSGNTIYF. The CDR3 bases are TGTGCCAGTAAACCGACAGCAAACTCTGGAAACACCATATATTTT.

The chain joins TRBV9 to TRBJ1-2; 7 bases match TRBD1. V lost 0 bases and J lost 6; bases outside the gene matches: 5. The CDR3 consists of 14 residues. The germline V gene encodes CDR1 SGDLS and CDR2 YYNGEE. CDR3 in amino acids: CASSVGQGGDGYTF. CDR3 DNA: TGTGCCAGCAGCGTAGGTCAGGGGGGCGATGGCTACACCTTC.

This rearrangement joins TRBV18 to TRBJ2-5; D may be TRBD1 or TRBD2 (7 bases each). Trimming left V 6 bases short and J 4 bases short, with 18 bases between. The CDR3 has 15 amino acids. The germline V gene encodes CDR1 KGHSH and CDR2 LQKENI. Written as DNA, the CDR3 is TGTGCCAGCTCGCGCCGGGACAGCGGGACAGAGACCCAGTACTTC. This sequence encodes CASSRRDSGTETQYF. The full variable domain, its missing parts supplied by reference TRBV18 and TRBJ2-5, is NAGVMQNPRHLVRRRGQEARLRCSPMKGHSHVYWYRQLPEEGLKFMVYLQKENIIDESGMPKERFSAEFPKEGPSILRIQQVVRGDSAAYFCASSRRDSGTETQYFGPGTRLLVL.

With regard to this clone: The identical CDR3 is also encoded by other nucleotide sequences in the sample. The chain joins TRBV6-5 to TRBJ2-2, with D unclear. The CDR3 covers 14 residues. Germline values: CDR1 MNHEY, CDR2 SVGAGI. V was pared by 5 bases and J by 4 bases, with 11 bases between. CDR3 DNA: TGTGCCAGCAGTGGGCCAATGGGCACCGGGGAGCTGTTTTTT. This translates into CASSGPMGTGELFF.

This clone was recorded once. The chain is built from TRBV29-1 and TRBJ1-5; weak D call: TRBD1 (5 bases). Germline CDR1 and CDR2: SQVTM and ANQGSEA. This CDR3 comprises 15 residues. Trimming left V 6 bases short and J 1 base short, with 16 bases between. The CDR3: CSVTIDSSSNQPQHF. CDR3 DNA: TGCAGCGTGACGATAGACAGTTCCAGCAATCAGCCCCAGCATTTT. The whole variable domain, filled in from reference TRBV29-1 and TRBJ1-5, reads SAVISQKPSRDICQRGTSLTIQCQVDSQVTMMFWYRQQPGQSLTLIATANQGSEATYESGFVIDKFPISRPNLTFSTLTVSNMSPEDSSIYLCSVTIDSSSNQPQHFGDGTRLSIL.

V gene TRBV18 combines with J gene TRBJ1-5, with a possible D match to TRBD1 (6 bases). Per germline, CDR1 KGHSH and CDR2 LQKENI. This CDR3 has 13 residues. Deletions cut 4 bases from V and 4 bases from J, with 8 bases between. The CDR3 region has the DNA TGTGCCAGCTCACAGGACAGAAATCAGCCCCAGCATTTT. This encodes CASSQDRNQPQHF.

V usage is TRBV5-1 and J usage is TRBJ1-2; D ambiguous. The CDR3 extends over 15 amino acids. V gave up 0 bases and J gave up 2 bases, with 11 bases separating them. Germline CDR1 is SGHRS and CDR2 is YFSETQ. CDR3 coding DNA: TGCGCCAGCAGCTTGGAGAGAGACGCGAACTATGGCTACACCTTC. Its protein product is CASSLERDANYGYTF. The full variable domain, rest sourced from reference TRBV5-1 and TRBJ1-2, is KAGVTQTPRYLIKTRGQQVTLSCSPISGHRSVSWYQQTPGQGLQFLFEYFSETQRNKGNFPGRFSGRQFSNSRSEMNVSTLELGDSALYLCASSLERDANYGYTFGSGTRLTVV.

The chain has TRBV6-6 and TRBJ2-3, with TRBD1 as a possible D gene (6 bases). Germline V gene sequence: CDR1 MNHNY, CDR2 SVGAGI (reference sequence). The CDR3 has 14 amino acids. The V end lost 6 bases, the J end lost 0 bases, and 10 bases lay between the germline ends. CDR3 protein: CASRWTDSTDTQYF. The CDR3 DNA reads TGTGCCAGCAGATGGACAGACAGCACAGATACGCAGTATTTT.

The chain carries TRBV6-1 and TRBJ2-7; D possibly corresponds to TRBD1 (6 bases). V lost 8 bases and J 11 bases, leaving 25 bases between the germline ends. The CDR3 has 14 amino acids. Germline V gives CDR1 MNHNS, CDR2 SASEGT. The CDR3 bases are TGTGCCAGCGGAGAATCTGGGGGCCTTACCAGGGAGTACTTC. Its translation is CASGESGGLTREYF.

The rearrangement joins TRBV6-6 to TRBJ1-1; no clear D gene. Germline V gene lookup returns CDR1 MNHNY and CDR2 SVGAGI (reference sequence). V was pared by 2 bases and J by 10 bases, with 11 bases between. CDR3 length: 12 residues. The CDR3 here is CASSYRIETAFF. The CDR3 DNA sequence: TGTGCCAGCAGTTACCGTATAGAAACAGCTTTCTTT.

In its sample, this clone was seen a few times. The chain combines TRBV2 with TRBJ2-4; no reliable D call. This CDR3 spans 13 amino acids. V was trimmed by 3 bases and J by 7 bases, leaving 10 bases between them. CDR1 is SNHLY and CDR2 is FYNNEI in the germline V gene. The CDR3 protein is CASSDPAGNIQYF. In DNA form, the CDR3 reads TGTGCCAGCAGTGATCCGGCCGGGAACATTCAGTACTTC. Full variable domain (remainder filled in from reference TRBV2 and TRBJ2-4): EPEVTQTPSHQVTQMGQEVILRCVPISNHLYFYWYRQILGQKVEFLVSFYNNEISEKSEIFDDQFSVERPDGSNFTLKIRSTKLEDSAMYFCASSDPAGNIQYFGAGTRLSVL.

The chain is built from TRBV19 and TRBJ1-5; TRBD1 aligns across 8 bases. The V and J ends lost 6 bases and 7 bases, in that order; junction bases with no gene match: 8. In germline, CDR1 is LNHDA, CDR2 SQIVND (reference sequence). This CDR3 has 14 residues. The CDR3 spells CASRSTGGRQPQHF. CDR3 coding DNA: TGTGCCAGTAGGTCTACAGGGGGTAGACAGCCCCAGCATTTT.

This chain connects TRBV11-3 to TRBJ2-2, with D hard to call. This CDR3 is 14 amino acids long. The V and J ends lost 6 bases and 4 bases respectively, with 12 bases between them. Germline V gives CDR1 SGHNT, CDR2 YENEEA. DNA of the CDR3: TGTGCCAGCAGTGAATTGAAGTCCACCGGGGAGCTGTTTTTT. Residues: CASSELKSTGELFF.

The chain employs TRBV4-1 and TRBJ2-1; 7 bases line up with TRBD2. The CDR3 consists of 17 residues. J was trimmed by 2 bases and V by 0 bases; bases with no gene match: 7. Germline values: CDR1 MGHRA, CDR2 YSYEKL. CDR3 nucleotide sequence: TGCGCCAGCAGCCAAGATCCGAGCGGGGTCACCTACAATGAGCAGTTCTTC. This gives the protein CASSQDPSGVTYNEQFF.

The chain carries TRBV11-2 and TRBJ1-2; 7 bases match TRBD1. This CDR3 has 14 residues. CDR1 is SGHAT and CDR2 is FQNNGV in the germline V gene. The V and J ends lost 1 base and 5 bases, in that order; junction bases with no gene match: 4. In DNA, the CDR3 is TGTGCCAGCAGCTTAGCGACAGGGTTTTATGGCTACACCTTC. Translation gives CASSLATGFYGYTF.

V usage is TRBV6-5 and J usage is TRBJ1-3; the D is unclear. Trimming shortened V by 6 bases and J by 2 bases, and 14 bases separated the two germline ends. This CDR3 contains 15 residues. In germline, CDR1 is MNHEY, CDR2 SVGAGI. The CDR3 region is CASSPGPEAGNTIYF. The CDR3 coding sequence is TGTGCCAGCAGCCCCGGACCAGAGGCTGGAAACACCATATATTTT.

The V gene is TRBV5-6, the J gene TRBJ1-6; a weak D match, TRBD1 (6 bases). The germline CDR1 and CDR2 sequences are SGHDT and YYEEEE. The V end was cut by 4 bases, the J end by 8 bases, with 13 bases between. The CDR3 runs 14 residues. The CDR3 sequence: CASSPRGGHSPLHF. In nucleotides, the CDR3 is TGTGCCAGCAGCCCGAGGGGGGGACATTCACCCCTCCACTTT. The full variable domain, its missing parts supplied by reference TRBV5-6 and TRBJ1-6, is DAGVTQSPTHLIKTRGQQVTLRCSPKSGHDTVSWYQQALGQGPQFIFQYYEEEERQRGNFPDRFSGHQFPNYSSELNVNALLLGDSALYLCASSPRGGHSPLHFGNGTRLTVT.

The V gene is TRBV6-4, the J gene TRBJ2-5; 8 nucleotides agree with TRBD2. The germline V gene has CDR1 MRHNA and CDR2 SNTAGT. The CDR3 sequence is 15 residues long. V lost 4 bases to trimming and J lost 5 bases; unmatched junction nucleotides: 9. CDR3 DNA: TGTGCCAGCAGTGTTAGAGCGGGGGTCGGGGAGACCCAGTACTTC. Translation: CASSVRAGVGETQYF.

This clone was picked up a small number of times. The V and J genes are TRBV2 and TRBJ2-1; no reliable D call. Germline loops: CDR1 SNHLY, CDR2 FYNNEI. The V gene lost 6 bases and the J gene lost 7 bases, with 13 bases spanning the gap. The CDR3 extends over 13 amino acids. CDR3 loop: CASSPLGLNEQFF. As DNA, the CDR3 is TGTGCCAGCAGCCCCTTGGGCCTGAATGAGCAGTTCTTC. Variable domain in full (rest from reference TRBV2 and TRBJ2-1): EPEVTQTPSHQVTQMGQEVILRCVPISNHLYFYWYRQILGQKVEFLVSFYNNEISEKSEIFDDQFSVERPDGSNFTLKIRSTKLEDSAMYFCASSPLGLNEQFFGPGTRLTVL.